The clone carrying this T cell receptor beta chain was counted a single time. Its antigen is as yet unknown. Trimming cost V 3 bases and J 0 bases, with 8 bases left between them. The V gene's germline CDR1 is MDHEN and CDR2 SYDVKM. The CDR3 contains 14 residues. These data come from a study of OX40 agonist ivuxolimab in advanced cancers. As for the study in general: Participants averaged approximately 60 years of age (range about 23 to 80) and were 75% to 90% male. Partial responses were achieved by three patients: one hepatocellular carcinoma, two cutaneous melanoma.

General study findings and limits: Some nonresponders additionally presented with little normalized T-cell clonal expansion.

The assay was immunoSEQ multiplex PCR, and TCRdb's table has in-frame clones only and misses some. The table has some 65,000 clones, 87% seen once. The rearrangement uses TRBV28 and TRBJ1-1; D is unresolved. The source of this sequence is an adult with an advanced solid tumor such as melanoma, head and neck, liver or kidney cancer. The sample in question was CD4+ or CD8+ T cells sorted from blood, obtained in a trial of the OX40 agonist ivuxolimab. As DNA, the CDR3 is TGTGCCAGCAGTTTGGAGGCCCTGAACACTGAAGCTTTCTTT. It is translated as CASSLEALNTEAFF. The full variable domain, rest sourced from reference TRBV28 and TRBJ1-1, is DVKVTQSSRYLVKRTGEKVFLECVQDMDHENMFWYRQDPGLGLRLIYFSYDVKMKEKGDIPEGYSVSREKKERFSLILESASTNQTSMYLCASSLEALNTEAFFGQGTRLTVV.